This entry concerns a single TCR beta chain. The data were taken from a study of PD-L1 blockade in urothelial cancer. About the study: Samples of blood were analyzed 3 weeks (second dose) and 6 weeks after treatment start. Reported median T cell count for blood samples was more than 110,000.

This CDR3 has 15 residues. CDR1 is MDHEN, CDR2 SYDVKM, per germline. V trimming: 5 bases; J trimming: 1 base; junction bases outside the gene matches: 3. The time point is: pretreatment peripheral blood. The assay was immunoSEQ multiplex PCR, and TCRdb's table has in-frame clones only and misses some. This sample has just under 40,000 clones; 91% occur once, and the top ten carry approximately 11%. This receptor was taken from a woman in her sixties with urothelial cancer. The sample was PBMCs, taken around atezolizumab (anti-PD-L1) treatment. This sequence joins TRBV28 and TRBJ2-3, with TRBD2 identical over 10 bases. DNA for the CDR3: TGTGCCAGCAGTCTAGCGGGAGCCCGCACAGATACGCAGTATTTT. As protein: CASSLAGARTDTQYF.